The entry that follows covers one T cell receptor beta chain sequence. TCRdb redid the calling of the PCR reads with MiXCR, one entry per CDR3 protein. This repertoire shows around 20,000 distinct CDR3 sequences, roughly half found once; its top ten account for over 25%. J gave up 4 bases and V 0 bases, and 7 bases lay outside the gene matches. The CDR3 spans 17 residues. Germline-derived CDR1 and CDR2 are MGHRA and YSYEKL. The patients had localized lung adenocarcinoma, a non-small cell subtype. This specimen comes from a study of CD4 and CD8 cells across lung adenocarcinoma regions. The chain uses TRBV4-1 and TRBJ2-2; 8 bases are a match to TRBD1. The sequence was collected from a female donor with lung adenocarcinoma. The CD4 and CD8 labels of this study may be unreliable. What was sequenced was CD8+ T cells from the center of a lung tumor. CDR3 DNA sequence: TGCGCCAGCAGCCAAGACCCGCCGACAGGGGCCACCGGGGAGCTGTTTTTT. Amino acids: CASSQDPPTGATGELFF.